This T cell receptor (beta chain) appears in the sequencing data of a study of vaccination and CD4 T cells after COVID-19. Across the whole study: Cultures acting as controls obtained a CEFX pool, an HIV-1 Nef pool, or no peptide. Broader study findings: Spike mono-reactivity was found in 304 of the 307 vaccine-specific clones identified in convalescent patients.

The treatment was: approximately 9-day PBMC culture with coronavirus spike peptide pools or control peptides (ViraFEST assay). This CDR3 has 15 amino acids. With V trimmed by 1 base and J by 2 bases, 1 base remained unmatched. Germline-derived CDR1 and CDR2 are MGHDK and SYGVNS. The Oncomine TCR Beta short-read assay was applied to DNA of cultured CD4+ T cells. One entry per CDR3 protein, called by TCRdb with MiXCR from the PCR reads. There are under 25,000 distinct CDR3 sequences in the sample; approximately 40% occur only once, and about 10% lies in the top ten. There are a few counts of this clonotype. As yet, its antigen is unknown.

The receptor comes from a human donor who had recovered from COVID-19. Source: CD4+ T cells from blood, cultured in vitro, taken after SARS-CoV-2 vaccination. The V and J genes are TRBV25-1 and TRBJ2-7; 11 nucleotides agree with TRBD2. The CDR3 DNA reads TGTGCCAGCAGTGAATTTAGCGGGAGGGCCTACGAGCAGTACTTC. Amino acids: CASSEFSGRAYEQYF.